One and the same sample provided the 9 T cell receptor beta chains below, sequenced in a study of cytomegalovirus exposure and HLA in healthy donors. PCR primers comprised 60 Vbeta and 13 Jbeta primers. This table comes from immunoSEQ multiplex PCR, and its TCRdb copy is limited to in-frame clones, with some not included. The sample holds tens of thousands of clones, around 75% seen once. The sequenced material came from PBMCs. These receptors all come from a man aged 50 or older in good health and CMV-seropositive.

V gene TRBV6-5 combines with J gene TRBJ1-5, with D possibly being TRBD1 (5 bases). With 2 bases removed from V and 4 bases from J, the gap between germline ends came to 15 bases. Germline loops: CDR1 MNHEY, CDR2 SVGAGI. This CDR3 is built from 16 residues. CDR3 nucleotide sequence: TGTGCCAGCAGTTACAGTTGGTCAGGGATAAATCAGCCCCAGCATTTT. Its protein product is CASSYSWSGINQPQHF.

DNA for the CDR3: TGTGCCAGCAGTAGAAGGAGCGGGAGTAGCACCGGGGAGCTGTTTTTT. It yields the protein CASSRRSGSSTGELFF. This rearrangement joins TRBV28 to TRBJ2-2; 8 bases fit TRBD2. J lost 4 bases, V lost 5 bases, and 9 bases had no gene match. The CDR3 totals 16 residues. Germline lookup yields CDR1 MDHEN and CDR2 SYDVKM.

This clone was counted once. The V call is TRBV2, the J call TRBJ1-6; no clear D. This CDR3 region has 13 residues. V was trimmed by 6 bases and J by 3 bases, leaving 6 bases between them. Germline V gene lookup returns CDR1 SNHLY and CDR2 FYNNEI. CDR3 DNA sequence: TGTGCCAGCAGGAACGGCTATAATTCACCCCTCCACTTT. It translates to CASRNGYNSPLHF. The complete variable domain, with remaining parts taken from reference TRBV2 and TRBJ1-6, reads EPEVTQTPSHQVTQMGQEVILRCVPISNHLYFYWYRQILGQKVEFLVSFYNNEISEKSEIFDDQFSVERPDGSNFTLKIRSTKLEDSAMYFCASRNGYNSPLHFGNGTRLTVT.

This CDR3 is CASSQAAGPTGELFF. The CDR3 region has the DNA TGTGCCAGCAGCCAAGCGGCAGGTCCCACCGGGGAGCTGTTTTTT. The chain uses TRBV4-2 and TRBJ2-2, with D unclear. The V end lost 1 base, the J end lost 4 bases, and 10 bases lay between the germline ends. Looked up from germline, CDR1 is LGHNA and CDR2 is YNFKEQ. CDR3 length: 15 residues.

The chain links TRBV7-3 to TRBJ2-2; 7 positions agree with TRBD2. With 7 bases clipped from V and 0 bases from J, the junction kept 5 bases outside the gene matches. This CDR3 spans 15 amino acids. Germline V gene data show CDR1 as SGHTA and CDR2 as FQGTGA. CDR3 amino acids: CASTSGNANTGELFF. The DNA of the CDR3 is TGTGCCAGCACCAGCGGGAACGCGAACACCGGGGAGCTGTTTTTT. The complete variable domain, with remaining parts taken from reference TRBV7-3 and TRBJ2-2, reads GAGVSQTPSNKVTEKGKYVELRCDPISGHTALYWYRQSLGQGPEFLIYFQGTGAADDSGLPNDRFFAVRPEGSVSTLKIQRTERGDSAVYLCASTSGNANTGELFFGEGSRLTVL.

This chain joins TRBV27 and TRBJ2-1; 11 positions agree with TRBD1. Germline trimming cut 8 bases from V and 6 bases from J; bases unmatched to any gene: 6. The germline gives CDR1 MNHEY, CDR2 SMNVEV (reference sequence). The CDR3 extends over 14 amino acids. The CDR3 DNA reads TGTGCCAGCGGCCGGGACAGGGGGTCCAATGAGCAGTTCTTC. This translates into CASGRDRGSNEQFF.

On this clone: Compared with germline, one end of the junction differs, possibly owing to a read error. The rearrangement uses TRBV7-9 and TRBJ2-3; D is perhaps TRBD1 (5 bases). The CDR3 consists of 15 residues. Germline V gene sequence: CDR1 SEHNR, CDR2 FQNEAQ (reference sequence). The CDR3 DNA is TGTTCCAGCAGCTTGGACACAGGTTACACAGATACGCAGTATTTT. Translation: CSSSLDTGYTDTQYF. The complete variable domain, with remaining parts taken from reference TRBV7-9 and TRBJ2-3, reads DTGVSQNPRHKITKRGQNVTFRCDPISEHNRLYWYRQTLGQGPEFLTYFQNEAQLEKSRLLSDRFSAERPKGSFSTLEIQRTEQGDSAMYLCSSSLDTGYTDTQYFGPGTRLTVL.

This clone was observed a handful of times. The chain combines TRBV5-8 with TRBJ2-1; D is possibly TRBD1 (6 bases). The CDR3 contains 15 residues. Germline V gene data show CDR1 as SGHTS and CDR2 as YDEGEE. Trimming left V 4 bases short and J 0 bases short, with 11 bases between. The CDR3 nucleotides read TGTGCCAGCAGCCGTGGACAGAGCTCCTACAATGAGCAGTTCTTC. It yields the protein CASSRGQSSYNEQFF.

This clone was picked up a small number of times. One end of the junction does not line up with germline, which may come from a read error. The chain carries TRBV6-1 and TRBJ2-7; the match to TRBD2 covers 7 bases. The CDR3 spans 12 residues. Germline CDR1 MNHNS, CDR2 SASEGT. For the CDR3, the DNA is TGTGCCATCAGTGGTCGGGGGGAGCTTGCCGAGTTC. As protein: CAISGRGELAEF.